Listed below are T cell receptor beta chains from one sample, sequenced in a study of blood T cell repertoires in COVID-19. Some clones are missing from TCRdb's copy, which holds only in-frame ones; the method was immunoSEQ multiplex PCR. The sample lists about 140,000 clones, about four fifths occurring once. The sample comprised peripheral blood. Receptor source: a human donor in a cohort sampled during active COVID-19. CDR3s include the opening cysteine and the closing phenylalanine or tryptophan. A D gene is named only where the DNA matches it firmly. Some rows have no size entry. The others give once, few or many, or a class for an expanded clone.

v_gene: TRBV6-5
j_gene: TRBJ2-4
d_gene: TRBD1
abundance: once
CDR3nt: TGTGCCAGCAGACTCGGACAGGGGGCTGACATTCAGTACTTC
CDR3aa: CASRLGQGADIQYF

v_gene: TRBV5-6
j_gene: TRBJ1-2
d_gene: .
abundance: .
CDR3nt: TGTGCCAGCAGCTTCGCGGGGGGCTACACCTTC
CDR3aa: CASSFAGGYTF

v_gene: TRBV2
j_gene: TRBJ2-2
d_gene: TRBD2
abundance: .
CDR3nt: TGTGCCAGCAGTGTACTAGCGGGAGATACCGGGGAGCTGTTTTTT
CDR3aa: CASSVLAGDTGELFF

v_gene: TRBV11-1
j_gene: TRBJ2-1
d_gene: TRBD2
abundance: few
CDR3nt: TGTGCCAGCAGACCTGAAGCGGGAGTGCATGAGCAGTTCTTC
CDR3aa: CASRPEAGVHEQFF

v_gene: TRBV2
j_gene: TRBJ2-5
d_gene: .
abundance: .
CDR3nt: TGTGCCAGCGAGTTCGACACCTTGGAAGAGACCCAGTACTTC
CDR3aa: CASEFDTLEETQYF

v_gene: TRBV19
j_gene: TRBJ1-5
d_gene: .
abundance: .
CDR3nt: TGTGCCAGTAGTATACCCCAGGGTGAAGGTCAGCCCCAGCATTTT
CDR3aa: CASSIPQGEGQPQHF

v_gene: TRBV18
j_gene: TRBJ2-2
d_gene: .
abundance: .
CDR3nt: TGTGCCAGCTCACCACGGCAGCGTTCGAACACCGGGGAGCTGTTTTTT
CDR3aa: CASSPRQRSNTGELFF

v_gene: TRBV5-1
j_gene: TRBJ2-3
d_gene: TRBD2
abundance: .
CDR3nt: TGCGCCAGCAGCTTGACTAGCGGCGGCACAGATACGCAGTATTTT
CDR3aa: CASSLTSGGTDTQYF

v_gene: TRBV18
j_gene: TRBJ1-1
d_gene: TRBD1
abundance: many
CDR3nt: TGTGCCAGCTCACCGGACAGGGCCCGGAACACTGAAGCTTTCTTT
CDR3aa: CASSPDRARNTEAFF

v_gene: TRBV19
j_gene: TRBJ2-7
d_gene: TRBD1
abundance: once
CDR3nt: TGTGCCAGTAGTATGCTCCCGGGACAGAGAGACTACGAGCAGTACTTC
CDR3aa: CASSMLPGQRDYEQYF

v_gene: TRBV28
j_gene: TRBJ1-6
d_gene: .
abundance: .
CDR3nt: TGTGCCAGCATTCGGTTTAATAATTCACCCCTCCACTTT
CDR3aa: CASIRFNNSPLHF

v_gene: TRBV7-2
j_gene: TRBJ2-2
d_gene: TRBD2
abundance: .
CDR3nt: TGTGCCAGCAGCTCCCTCGGCCAGCGGGGAACCGGGGAGCTGTTTTTT
CDR3aa: CASSSLGQRGTGELFF

v_gene: TRBV21-1
j_gene: TRBJ2-1
d_gene: .
abundance: .
CDR3nt: TGTGCCACCGACAAAAGAGAGCGGGAGGGCAGAAGGTGGTCTTCCTACAATGAGCAGTTCTTC
CDR3aa: CATDKREREGRRWSSYNEQFF

v_gene: TRBV18
j_gene: TRBJ2-7
d_gene: TRBD1
abundance: .
CDR3nt: TGTGCCAGCTCCCCGGGGATTTCCGGGACAGGGAAGTACGAGCAGTACTTC
CDR3aa: CASSPGISGTGKYEQYF

v_gene: TRBV18
j_gene: TRBJ1-3
d_gene: TRBD1
abundance: .
CDR3nt: TGTGCCAGCTCGCTGACAGGGATTCTCTCTGGAAACACCATATATTTT
CDR3aa: CASSLTGILSGNTIYF

v_gene: TRBV4-1
j_gene: TRBJ1-2
d_gene: .
abundance: .
CDR3nt: TGCGCCAGCAGCCAAGATGGGCCTGCCCTGGGCTATGGCTACACCTTC
CDR3aa: CASSQDGPALGYGYTF

v_gene: TRBV2
j_gene: TRBJ2-7
d_gene: TRBD1
abundance: .
CDR3nt: TGTGCCAGCAGCAAGGACAGGGCCTACGAGCAGTACTTC
CDR3aa: CASSKDRAYEQYF